These 6 T cell receptor beta chains came from one sample sequenced in a study of regulatory T cells in long-lasting Graves disease. As for time point: newly diagnosed GD, antithyroid drugs for less than 3 months. The TCR library was prepared using RNA isolated from PBMCs. HTBI primers from iRepertoire and Arm-PCR of CDR3 regions yielded the TCR beta libraries. From the multiplex PCR reads, TCRdb called clonotypes with MiXCR, one entry per CDR3 protein. Here the sample spans 350,000 to 500,000 distinct CDR3 sequences, about a sixth being singletons. The same sample was also used in a study of T cells in Graves' hyperthyroidism and ophthalmopathy.

The input for sequencing was peripheral blood mononuclear cells (PBMCs), taken at new diagnosis, from a patient treated with antithyroid drugs. The receptors were sampled from a woman younger than 30 with Graves disease.

This clonotype has a handful of counts. The chain joins TRBV25-1 to TRBJ1-6; tentatively, D is TRBD1 (6 bases). From germline, CDR1 is MGHDK and CDR2 SYGVNS. Trimming removed 11 bases from V and 8 bases from J, with 16 bases in between. This CDR3 region has 13 residues. The CDR3: CASSLHRDSPLHF. The CDR3, as DNA: TGTGCCTCAAGTCTACACAGGGATTCACCCCTCCACTTT.

This clonotype was picked up many times. One end of the junction varies from germline; a read error may be responsible. The rearrangement joins TRBV5-1 to TRBJ1-1; unclear D gene. The germline V gene has CDR1 SGHRS and CDR2 YFSETQ. There are 13 residues in the CDR3. CDR3 region: CASSYSRNTEAFF. The DNA for the CDR3 is TGTGCCAGCAGTTACTCTAGGAACACTGAAGCTTTCTTT.

V is TRBV6-4 and J is TRBJ1-2; 9 bases fit TRBD1. This CDR3 is 13 amino acids long. Germline V gene data show CDR1 as MRHNA and CDR2 as SNTAGT. V was clipped by 0 bases and J by 8 bases; unmatched bases: 1. The CDR3 DNA is TGTGCCAGCAGTGACTCGACAGGGGGAGGCTACACCTTC. Its protein product is CASSDSTGGGYTF.

In its sample, this clonotype was seen many times. This sequence joins TRBV11-2 and TRBJ2-5; TRBD1 is a possible D gene (5 bases). Trimming stripped 0 bases from V and 2 bases from J, with 10 bases between. The CDR3 totals 15 residues. Germline assignment: CDR1 SGHAT and CDR2 FQNNGV. CDR3 nucleotide sequence: TGTGCCAGCAGCTTAGACGGCAGGGAACAAGAGACCCAGTACTTC. It is translated as CASSLDGREQETQYF.

There are many counts of this clonotype. V and J are TRBV12-3 or TRBV12-4 and TRBJ2-2; possibly TRBD2 for D (5 bases). Deletions cut 8 bases from V and 6 bases from J, with 31 bases between. CDR3 length equals 19 residues. The CDR3 bases are TGTGCCAGCGGACTTGTAGATTCCATGGGAAGGGTGCGGGCCGGGGAGCTGTTTTTT. This codes for CASGLVDSMGRVRAGELFF.

This clonotype was seen a few times. This chain uses TRBV27 with TRBJ1-1; a weak D match, TRBD1 (6 bases). The CDR3 is 15 amino acids. The germline V gene encodes CDR1 MNHEY and CDR2 SMNVEV (reference sequence). Trimming left V 6 bases short and J 4 bases short, with 18 bases between. This chain's CDR3 is CASRAPNRVGTEAFF. CDR3 coding DNA: TGTGCCAGCAGGGCTCCTAACAGGGTTGGCACTGAAGCTTTCTTT.